The entry below describes one TCR beta chain. Antigen specificity is unknown. The germline V gene encodes CDR1 SGHTA and CDR2 FQGNSA. The CDR3 sequence is 16 residues long. With 6 bases clipped from V and 5 bases from J, the junction kept 7 bases outside the gene matches. This sample is drawn from a study of T-cell memory formation after mild COVID-19. In the study overall: The study found TCR clusters largely donor specific. Overall study findings and caveats: Clones that contracted from day 15 to 85 had balanced CD4/CD8; later expanders were CD4+ biased. Still unconfirmed is whether the second-wave clones peaking on day 37 recognized SARS-CoV-2.

Libraries for TCRalpha and TCRbeta carried sample barcodes and unique molecular identifiers via 5'RACE. TCRdb itself ran the 5' RACE reads through MiXCR, one entry per CDR3 protein. Altogether approximately 450,000 distinct CDR3 sequences are present, approximately 18% being singletons, with the ten largest covering 9% to 15%. V is TRBV7-2 and J is TRBJ2-2, with 12 bases that match TRBD2. Sequencing input: PBMCs or a T cell subset sorted from them (not recorded which). The TCR sequence derives from an adult woman who had mild COVID-19 (a few samples of this study predate the infection). Cell type and time point are not known. The CDR3 DNA reads as TGTGCCAGCAGTCGTAGGACTAGCGGGAAAACCGGGGAGCTGTTTTTT. It codes for CASSRRTSGKTGELFF.